Below, 21 T cell receptor beta chains from the same sample are listed, as sequenced in a study of T cell changes during pregnancy in multiple sclerosis. The assay was immunoSEQ multiplex PCR, and TCRdb's table has in-frame clones only and misses some. The top ten clones hold 2.6% of a sample with about 100,000 clones, approximately 92% of them seen once. Sample: peripheral blood, taken in the first trimester of pregnancy. These receptors were obtained from a female donor with multiple sclerosis, enrolled in a pregnancy study.

CDR3 coding DNA: TGTGCCAGCAGCTTATTAGCGGTAGGGACAGATACGCAGTATTTT. Its translation: CASSLLAVGTDTQYF. The chain uses TRBV5-6 and TRBJ2-3, with D possibly TRBD2 on 6 matching bases. The V and J ends lost 2 bases and 3 bases respectively, with 13 bases between them. Germline CDR1 is SGHDT and CDR2 is YYEEEE. This CDR3 has 15 residues.

A note on this clone: At one boundary the junction diverges from the germline segment, which might be a read error. This chain connects TRBV7-9 to TRBJ2-1; 7 bases align to TRBD2. The germline gives CDR1 SEHNR, CDR2 FQNEAQ (reference sequence). The CDR3 is 19 amino acids. The CDR3 DNA sequence: TGTGCCATCGCGGCGGGGGTGGGACTTCCCTTAAGCTCCTACGATGAGCAGTTCTTC. Translating it yields CAIAAGVGLPLSSYDEQFF.

This clone turned up a few times. The J gene is TRBJ2-3, the V gene TRBV25-1, with 11 bases matching TRBD2. This CDR3 has 13 residues. V was clipped by 6 bases and J by 6 bases; unmatched bases: 2. CDR1 is MGHDK, CDR2 SYGVNS, per germline. The CDR3 here is CASRTSGMDTQYF. In DNA, the CDR3 is TGTGCCAGCAGGACTAGCGGGATGGATACGCAGTATTTT.

This clone was recorded once. V and J are TRBV5-4 and TRBJ2-7; 9 nucleotides match TRBD1. Germline loops: CDR1 SGHNT, CDR2 YYREEE (reference sequence). CDR3 size: 15 residues. V was clipped by 0 bases and J by 6 bases; unmatched bases: 7. The CDR3 is CASSLGGTGQVEQYF. CDR3 coding DNA: TGTGCCAGCAGCTTGGGGGGGACAGGGCAGGTCGAGCAGTACTTC.

Comment on this clone: The junction departs from the called germline gene at one end, perhaps through a read error. This chain uses TRBV19 with TRBJ2-7; 11 positions agree with TRBD2. Germline V gives CDR1 LNHDA, CDR2 SQIVND (reference sequence). The CDR3 covers 14 residues. The CDR3 is CASSIDPRTSGFSF. The CDR3, as DNA: TGTGCCAGTAGTATAGACCCCCGGACTAGCGGGTTTTCATTC. Supplemented by reference TRBV19 and TRBJ2-7, the full variable domain reads DGGITQSPKYLFRKEGQNVTLSCEQNLNHDAMYWYRQDPGQGLRLIYYSQIVNDFQKGDIAEGYSVSREKKESFPLTVTSAQKNPTAFYLCASSIDPRTSGFSFGPGTRLTVT.

The chain employs TRBV6-6 and TRBJ2-7, with D possibly TRBD1 on 6 matching bases. V gave up 5 bases and J gave up 3 bases, with 11 bases separating them. The CDR3 consists of 13 residues. Germline CDR1 MNHNY, CDR2 SVGAGI (reference sequence). This CDR3 reads CASSPDRSYEQYF. In nucleotides, the CDR3 is TGTGCCAGCAGTCCCGACAGGAGCTACGAGCAGTACTTC.

The chain uses TRBV29-1 and TRBJ2-3; TRBD1 is a possible D gene (5 bases). Germline lookup yields CDR1 SQVTM and CDR2 ANQGSEA. Between the trimmed V and J ends, which lost 4 bases and 2 bases, there was a span of 13 bases. This CDR3 comprises 14 residues. CDR3 region: CSVVGRATTDTQYF. CDR3 DNA: TGCAGCGTTGTCGGCAGGGCAACCACAGATACGCAGTATTTT.

The chain is built from TRBV9 and TRBJ2-2; D is perhaps TRBD2 (6 bases). The V end lost 4 bases, the J end lost 5 bases, and 21 bases lay between the germline ends. Per germline, CDR1 SGDLS and CDR2 YYNGEE. The CDR3 is made up of 17 amino acids. The CDR3 loop is CASSISEGRGGTGELFF. The CDR3 DNA is TGTGCCAGCAGCATCAGCGAGGGGCGGGGTGGGACCGGGGAGCTGTTTTTT.

Only a few counts were recorded for this clone. The CDR3 here is CASSTMRVGTAMNTEAFF. CDR3 nucleotide sequence: TGCGCCAGCAGCACGATGAGGGTAGGGACAGCCATGAACACTGAAGCTTTCTTT. This chain links TRBV5-1 with TRBJ1-1, with TRBD1 matching 7 bases. The V segment lost 4 bases and the J segment 0 bases; nucleotides outside the gene matches: 15. CDR1 is SGHRS and CDR2 is YFSETQ in the germline V gene. The CDR3 sequence is 18 residues long.

The chain couples TRBV27 to TRBJ2-7, with TRBD1 matching over 8 bases. Germline CDR1 reads MNHEY; CDR2 reads SMNVEV (reference sequence). The CDR3 length is 13 residues. The junction had 6 bases not matched to a gene; V was cut back by 4 bases and J by 7 bases. The CDR3 sequence: CASSYRTGREQYF. CDR3 nucleotide sequence: TGTGCCAGCAGTTACCGGACAGGGAGGGAGCAGTACTTC.

The chain links TRBV5-1 to TRBJ1-3; possibly TRBD1 for D (6 bases). Trimming shortened V by 2 bases and J by 4 bases, and 7 bases separated the two germline ends. CDR3 size: 13 residues. The V gene's germline CDR1 is SGHRS and CDR2 YFSETQ. The CDR3 region is CASSFTGGNTIYF. The CDR3 DNA follows: TGCGCCAGCAGCTTTACAGGGGGAAACACCATATATTTT. The whole variable domain, filled in from reference TRBV5-1 and TRBJ1-3, reads KAGVTQTPRYLIKTRGQQVTLSCSPISGHRSVSWYQQTPGQGLQFLFEYFSETQRNKGNFPGRFSGRQFSNSRSEMNVSTLELGDSALYLCASSFTGGNTIYFGEGSWLTVV.

The rearrangement joins TRBV25-1 to TRBJ2-6, with 7 positions matching TRBD2. This CDR3 has 14 amino acids. V shed 8 bases, J shed 3 bases, and the junction held 4 bases outside the gene matches. The germline gives CDR1 MGHDK, CDR2 SYGVNS. This chain's CDR3 is CASGGGFGANVLTF. Here the CDR3 DNA reads TGTGCCAGCGGGGGGGGGTTTGGGGCCAACGTCCTGACTTTC.

The chain carries TRBV4-3 and TRBJ2-7, with 8 bases that match TRBD1. V lost 1 base, J lost 7 bases, and 6 bases stayed unmatched. From germline, CDR1 is LGHNA and CDR2 YSLEER. The CDR3 is made up of 14 amino acids. CDR3 loop: CASSQAQGASEQYF. The DNA of the CDR3 is TGCGCCAGCAGCCAAGCGCAGGGGGCGAGTGAGCAGTACTTC.

Points on this clone: Sequence at one end of the junction differs from germline and may be a read error. This chain joins TRBV7-7 and TRBJ2-3, with D possibly TRBD1 on 5 matching bases. CDR1 is SSHAT, CDR2 FNYEAQ, per germline (reference sequence). CDR3 length: 14 amino acids. The DNA for the CDR3 is TGTGCTAGCAGCTTGTCCAGGGTCGCAGATACGCAGTATTTT. Translation: CASSLSRVADTQYF.

This clone was seen only once. The chain combines TRBV9 with TRBJ2-1; 9 nucleotides line up with TRBD2. The germline CDR1 and CDR2 sequences are SGDLS and YYNGEE. The CDR3 runs 15 residues. The V and J ends lost 7 bases and 3 bases, in that order; junction bases with no gene match: 8. CDR3 sequence reads: CASGSGTSSYNEQFF. DNA for the CDR3: TGTGCCAGCGGTTCGGGGACTAGCAGCTACAATGAGCAGTTCTTC.

The chain recombines TRBV5-1 with TRBJ2-5; perhaps TRBD1 as D (6 bases). The germline gives CDR1 SGHRS, CDR2 YFSETQ. V was trimmed by 4 bases and J by 4 bases, leaving 14 bases between them. The CDR3 sequence is 14 residues long. CDR3 sequence: CASSEQGKVETQYF. The CDR3 DNA sequence: TGCGCCAGCAGCGAACAGGGTAAAGTAGAGACCCAGTACTTC. Full variable domain (outside the CDR3, taken from reference TRBV5-1 and TRBJ2-5): KAGVTQTPRYLIKTRGQQVTLSCSPISGHRSVSWYQQTPGQGLQFLFEYFSETQRNKGNFPGRFSGRQFSNSRSEMNVSTLELGDSALYLCASSEQGKVETQYFGPGTRLLVL.

The chain carries TRBV19 and TRBJ1-1; tentatively, D is TRBD1 (6 bases). CDR3 length: 15 amino acids. Germline assignment: CDR1 LNHDA and CDR2 SQIVND (reference sequence). The V end lost 0 bases, the J end lost 1 base, and 9 bases lay between the germline ends. Here the CDR3 reads CASSIDQGRNTEAFF. DNA of the CDR3: TGTGCCAGTAGTATAGATCAGGGGCGGAACACTGAAGCTTTCTTT.

The chain couples TRBV7-3 to TRBJ1-2, with a tentative D call TRBD1 (6 bases). The germline V gene has CDR1 SGHTA and CDR2 FQGTGA. V lost 5 bases, J lost 6 bases, and 19 bases lay in between. The CDR3 length is 15 residues. The DNA of the CDR3 is TGTGCCAGCAGCCATCCGGGACAAAGTGCAGATGGCTACACCTTC. This gives the protein CASSHPGQSADGYTF.

The V and J genes are TRBV6-6 and TRBJ2-2; weak D call: TRBD2 (6 bases). Germline V gives CDR1 MNHNY, CDR2 SVGAGI (reference sequence). Trimming cost V 7 bases and J 7 bases, with 10 bases left between them. The CDR3 loop spans 12 amino acids. CDR3 protein: CASKEGGGELFF. The CDR3 region has the DNA TGTGCCAGCAAAGAGGGAGGCGGGGAGCTGTTTTTT.

The rearrangement links TRBV2 to TRBJ1-5, with D perhaps matching TRBD1 (5 bases). Trimming took 2 bases from V and 0 from J, leaving 8 bases between them. CDR1 SNHLY and CDR2 FYNNEI come from the germline V gene. The CDR3 loop spans 15 amino acids. DNA of the CDR3: TGTGCCAGCAGTGAACAGGGTTCTAGCAATCAGCCCCAGCATTTT. Its protein product is CASSEQGSSNQPQHF.

The genes are TRBV7-6 and TRBJ2-1, with D tentatively TRBD2 (6 bases). The V gene lost 0 bases and the J gene lost 6 bases, with 9 bases spanning the gap. Germline CDR1 reads SGHVS; CDR2 reads FNYEAQ. The CDR3 consists of 14 residues. CDR3 loop: CASSLAGGFNEQFF. The DNA of the CDR3 is TGTGCCAGCAGCTTAGCGGGAGGATTCAATGAGCAGTTCTTC.